The 11 T cell receptor beta chains below come from one sample, sequenced in a study of T cell changes during pregnancy in multiple sclerosis. Assay: immunoSEQ multiplex PCR; the TCRdb copy retains only in-frame clones and omits some. The sample includes some 41,000 clones, roughly 88% of them seen just once. Sample: PBMCs (not recorded whether the cells were cultured). The receptors stem from a female donor with multiple sclerosis, enrolled in a pregnancy study.

This clone was detected once. The chain recombines TRBV2 with TRBJ2-2; D uncertain. V was trimmed by 8 bases and J by 5 bases, leaving 15 bases between them. This CDR3 is built from 14 residues. CDR1 and CDR2 (germline): SNHLY, FYNNEI. In nucleotides, the CDR3 is TGTGCCAGCGGTACGAGAGCAGTAACCGGGGAGCTGTTTTTT. It codes for CASGTRAVTGELFF.

The chain carries TRBV9 and TRBJ1-1, with 10 bases identical to TRBD1. The CDR3 has 16 residues. V gave up 2 bases and J gave up 0 bases; unmatched junction bases: 4. The germline CDR1 and CDR2 sequences are SGDLS and YYNGEE. The CDR3 sequence is CASSVGTGALNTEAFF. For the CDR3, the DNA is TGTGCCAGCAGCGTTGGGACAGGGGCCCTGAACACTGAAGCTTTCTTT.

The gene calls are TRBV21-1 and TRBJ1-3. TRBV21-1 is flagged as a pseudogene. The CDR3 is 15 amino acids. The CDR3 nucleotides are TGTGCCAGCAGCAAAGAAGACGGAACAGGAAACACCATATATTTT. Residues: CASSKEDGTGNTIYF.

This chain joins TRBV6-1 and TRBJ2-1; a weak D match, TRBD2 (6 bases). CDR1 is MNHNS, CDR2 SASEGT, per germline. The V gene lost 6 bases and the J gene lost 1 base, with 10 bases spanning the gap. This CDR3 contains 14 residues. In nucleotides, the CDR3 is TGTGCCAGCAGGACTAGTAGGTCCTACAATGAGCAGTTCTTC. Protein sequence: CASRTSRSYNEQFF.

The chain carries TRBV6-5 and TRBJ2-2; 8 nucleotides align to TRBD1. Per germline, CDR1 MNHEY and CDR2 SVGAGI. This CDR3 region has 16 residues. V shed 4 bases, J shed 0 bases, and the junction held 4 bases outside the gene matches. The DNA for the CDR3 is TGTGCCAGCAGTTCCCACAGGGGGGCGAACACCGGGGAGCTGTTTTTT. Translating it yields CASSSHRGANTGELFF.

The chain joins TRBV18 to TRBJ2-2; D is undetermined. The CDR3 is 16 amino acids. V shed 0 bases and J shed 0 bases, with 8 bases lying between them. Germline V gene sequence: CDR1 KGHSH, CDR2 LQKENI. CDR3 loop: CASSPPRLANTGELFF. The CDR3, as DNA: TGTGCCAGCTCACCACCCCGCTTAGCGAACACCGGGGAGCTGTTTTTT.

This chain uses TRBV18 with TRBJ2-7, with 10 nucleotides matching TRBD2. The CDR3 is made up of 15 amino acids. Germline V lookup: CDR1 KGHSH, CDR2 LQKENI. J lost 2 bases, V lost 3 bases, and 4 bases had no gene match. CDR3 DNA sequence: TGTGCCAGCTCACCCGGGACTAGCGCTACCTACGAGCAGTACTTC. Its protein is CASSPGTSATYEQYF.

This chain links TRBV2 with TRBJ1-4; no clear D gene. CDR1 and CDR2 (germline): SNHLY, FYNNEI. Trimming pared 6 bases from V and 3 bases from J, leaving 5 bases between. This CDR3 is built from 12 residues. The DNA for the CDR3 is TGTGCCAGCAGGGTGGCTAATGAAAAACTGTTTTTT. Residues: CASRVANEKLFF. Based on the CDR3 plus reference TRBV2 and TRBJ1-4, the full variable domain is EPEVTQTPSHQVTQMGQEVILRCVPISNHLYFYWYRQILGQKVEFLVSFYNNEISEKSEIFDDQFSVERPDGSNFTLKIRSTKLEDSAMYFCASRVANEKLFFGSGTQLSVL.

This sequence joins TRBV5-6 and TRBJ2-3; 14 bases align to TRBD2. Germline V CDR1 and CDR2: SGHDT, YYEEEE. The CDR3 totals 17 residues. V lost 4 bases, J lost 3 bases, and 7 bases stayed unmatched. The CDR3 coding sequence is TGTGCCAGCAGCCCGGGACTAGCGGGAGCGGGGACAGATACGCAGTATTTT. It translates to CASSPGLAGAGTDTQYF.

The rearrangement joins TRBV5-6 to TRBJ1-1; the D gene is possibly TRBD1 (6 bases). Germline-derived CDR1 and CDR2 are SGHDT and YYEEEE. The CDR3 sequence is 14 residues long. The germline V and J ends were trimmed by 1 base and 8 bases, with 15 bases remaining between them. The CDR3, as DNA: TGTGCCAGCAGCTTGTTTTTGGAGGACAGAGAAGCTTTCTTT. Translated, it gives CASSLFLEDREAFF.

The genes are TRBV7-9 and TRBJ1-1, with D maybe TRBD1 (5 bases). The CDR3 runs to 12 residues. In germline, CDR1 is SEHNR, CDR2 FQNEAQ (reference sequence). V lost 8 bases to trimming and J lost 4 bases, with 11 bases between them. CDR3 amino acids: CASGLGGTEAFF. The CDR3 nucleotides read TGTGCCAGCGGGTTGGGGGGCACTGAAGCTTTCTTT. The complete variable domain, with remaining parts taken from reference TRBV7-9 and TRBJ1-1, reads DTGVSQNPRHKITKRGQNVTFRCDPISEHNRLYWYRQTLGQGPEFLTYFQNEAQLEKSRLLSDRFSAERPKGSFSTLEIQRTEQGDSAMYLCASGLGGTEAFFGQGTRLTVV.